The clone carrying this T cell receptor beta chain was seen just once. Its specificity is unknown. The data stem from a study of T cell responses to AZD1222 COVID-19 vaccine. Study findings and constraints: Spike-wide coverage was observed for vaccine-associated CD4 TCRs, with dominant responses at 160-218 and 743-854. The breadth and depth of Spike-specific TCRs increased once two AZD1222 doses had been given. At baseline, seropositivity was found in only 5 to 7 AZD1222 recipients. Possibly, clonal diversity was underestimated; donors were largely white British and included more females.

Profiled with immunoSEQ multiplex PCR; TCRdb holds only in-frame clones, not every one. The data contain roughly 180,000 clones, roughly 88% of them seen just once; the ten biggest clones take up less than 0.55%. The CDR3 runs 16 residues. CDR1 is SGHNT and CDR2 is YYREEE in the germline V gene (reference sequence). With V trimmed by 4 bases and J by 2 bases, 8 bases remained unmatched. The TCR originated in an adult in good health. The chain recombines TRBV5-4 with TRBJ1-3; the match to TRBD1 covers 8 bases. The sample in question was peripheral blood, obtained on day 0 of AZD1222 vaccination. The CDR3 is CASSLGTGNTGNTIYF. CDR3 DNA: TGTGCCAGCAGCCTGGGGACAGGTAACACTGGAAACACCATATATTTT.